Listed below are T cell receptor beta chains from one sample, sequenced in a study of blood T cell repertoires in COVID-19. Assay: immunoSEQ multiplex PCR; the TCRdb copy retains only in-frame clones and omits some. The sample consists of 400,000 to 500,000 clones, about 88% of them appearing once. Sequencing was carried out using PBMCs or T cells enriched from blood (not recorded which). The receptors shown here come from a woman aged 18-29 years who had been exposed to COVID-19. Both conserved end residues are part of each CDR3. Fields, in order: clone size, J gene, V gene, D gene, CDR3 protein, CDR3 DNA. D genes are given only for firm matches. The size field is filled for only some rows; it gives once, few, many or a size class.

size: -
J: TRBJ2-7
V: TRBV6-5
D: TRBD1
CDR3: CASSYLRTGIQGQYF
DNA: TGTGCCAGCAGTTATCTCCGGACAGGGATCCAGGGGCAGTACTTC

size: -
J: TRBJ2-1
V: TRBV5-1
D: TRBD1
CDR3: CASSPGQESSYNEQFF
DNA: TGCGCCAGCAGCCCCGGACAGGAGAGCTCCTACAATGAGCAGTTCTTC

size: -
J: TRBJ2-7
V: TRBV4-2
D: TRBD2
CDR3: CASSQAGTSDEQYF
DNA: TGTGCCAGCAGCCAGGCCGGGACTAGCGACGAGCAGTACTTC

size: -
J: TRBJ1-2
V: TRBV3-1/TRBV3-2
D: -
CDR3: CASSPRDRGYGYTF
DNA: TGTGCCAGCAGCCCCAGAGATCGGGGATATGGCTACACCTTC

size: -
J: TRBJ1-4
V: TRBV14
D: -
CDR3: CASSQQLQEKLFF
DNA: TGTGCCAGCAGCCAACAGTTACAAGAAAAACTGTTTTTT

size: -
J: TRBJ2-1
V: TRBV19
D: TRBD2
CDR3: CASSIPAGVLNEQFF
DNA: TGTGCCAGTAGTATCCCAGCGGGAGTGCTCAATGAGCAGTTCTTC

size: -
J: TRBJ2-7
V: TRBV13
D: TRBD2
CDR3: CASSRTLAGGPYEQYF
DNA: TGTGCCAGCAGTCGAACCCTAGCGGGGGGGCCGTACGAGCAGTACTTC

size: -
J: TRBJ1-2
V: TRBV28
D: TRBD1
CDR3: CASSIQGALYGYTF
DNA: TGTGCCAGCAGTATCCAGGGGGCCCTCTATGGCTACACCTTC

size: -
J: TRBJ2-1
V: TRBV7-6
D: TRBD2
CDR3: CASSVGLASYNEQFF
DNA: TGTGCCAGCAGCGTCGGACTAGCGTCCTACAATGAGCAGTTCTTC

size: -
J: TRBJ2-7
V: TRBV11-2
D: -
CDR3: CASSYQVGQYF
DNA: TGTGCCAGCAGCTACCAGGTCGGGCAGTACTTC

size: -
J: TRBJ2-7
V: TRBV18
D: -
CDR3: CASSPRGSTYEQYF
DNA: TGTGCCAGCTCACCACGAGGCAGCACCTACGAGCAGTACTTC

size: -
J: TRBJ1-3
V: TRBV5-6
D: TRBD1
CDR3: CASSLPGQGAGGNTIYF
DNA: TGTGCCAGCAGCTTACCGGGACAGGGGGCTGGGGGAAACACCATATATTTT

size: -
J: TRBJ2-5
V: TRBV9
D: -
CDR3: CASSVTGGAQETQYF
DNA: TGTGCCAGCAGCGTAACGGGCGGGGCCCAAGAGACCCAGTACTTC

size: -
J: TRBJ2-5
V: TRBV5-1
D: TRBD2
CDR3: CASSRLAENQETQYF
DNA: TGCGCCAGCAGCCGACTAGCGGAGAACCAAGAGACCCAGTACTTC

size: -
J: TRBJ1-2
V: TRBV18
D: TRBD1
CDR3: CASSLDRDYGYTF
DNA: TGTGCCAGCTCCCTGGACAGGGACTATGGCTACACCTTC

size: -
J: TRBJ1-1
V: TRBV11-3
D: TRBD1
CDR3: CASSQQGANTEAFF
DNA: TGTGCCAGCAGCCAACAGGGGGCCAACACTGAAGCTTTCTTT

size: -
J: TRBJ1-6
V: TRBV7-2
D: -
CDR3: CASSSQSSFPIPLHF
DNA: TGTGCCAGCAGCTCCCAGTCCTCATTCCCAATACCCCTCCACTTT

size: once
J: TRBJ1-1
V: TRBV15
D: -
CDR3: CATSSGRGNTEAFF
DNA: TGTGCCACCAGCAGTGGCAGGGGGAACACTGAAGCTTTCTTT

size: few
J: TRBJ1-1
V: TRBV10-2
D: -
CDR3: CASSPPYASEAFF
DNA: TGCGCCAGCAGCCCCCCCTATGCCTCTGAAGCTTTCTTT

size: -
J: TRBJ1-2
V: TRBV6-6
D: -
CDR3: CASLKGDYYGYTF
DNA: TGTGCCAGCCTAAAGGGGGATTACTATGGCTACACCTTC

size: -
J: TRBJ2-1
V: TRBV10-2
D: TRBD2
CDR3: CASSLAGGVKNEQFF
DNA: TGCGCCAGCAGCTTAGCGGGAGGCGTAAAAAATGAGCAGTTCTTC

size: -
J: TRBJ1-2
V: TRBV30
D: TRBD1
CDR3: CAWSPGQGAYGYTF
DNA: TGTGCCTGGAGCCCTGGACAGGGAGCCTATGGCTACACCTTC

size: -
J: TRBJ1-6
V: TRBV19
D: TRBD1
CDR3: CASSLDRLDSPLHF
DNA: TGTGCCAGTAGCCTGGACAGGCTCGATTCACCCCTCCACTTT

size: -
J: TRBJ2-1
V: TRBV5-1
D: -
CDR3: CASSRPGREQFF
DNA: TGCGCCAGCTCTCGTCCAGGGAGGGAGCAGTTCTTC

size: -
J: TRBJ2-1
V: TRBV4-1
D: TRBD1
CDR3: CASSQASPLHRGGNEQFF
DNA: TGCGCCAGCAGCCAAGCGTCTCCCCTACACAGGGGTGGAAATGAGCAGTTCTTC

size: once
J: TRBJ2-7
V: TRBV7-9
D: TRBD1
CDR3: CASSLGLRQGNSYEQYF
DNA: TGTGCCAGCAGCTTGGGATTAAGACAGGGCAACTCCTACGAGCAGTACTTC

size: -
J: TRBJ2-1
V: TRBV5-1
D: -
CDR3: CASSFQTQAYNEQFF
DNA: TGCGCCAGCAGCTTCCAGACACAGGCCTACAATGAGCAGTTCTTC

size: -
J: TRBJ2-7
V: TRBV7-9
D: TRBD1
CDR3: CASSLGTGPYEQYF
DNA: TGTGCCAGCAGCCTTGGGACAGGCCCCTACGAGCAGTACTTC

size: -
J: TRBJ1-2
V: TRBV29-1
D: -
CDR3: CSVVGGPNYGYTF
DNA: TGCAGCGTTGTGGGGGGACCGAACTATGGCTACACCTTC

size: -
J: TRBJ2-7
V: TRBV5-1
D: TRBD1
CDR3: CASSLGSGGHEQYF
DNA: TGCGCCAGCAGCTTGGGTTCAGGGGGCCACGAGCAGTACTTC

size: -
J: TRBJ2-3
V: TRBV11-2
D: TRBD2
CDR3: CASSLGLAGGTDTQYF
DNA: TGTGCCAGCAGCTTAGGGTTAGCGGGAGGCACAGATACGCAGTATTTT

size: -
J: TRBJ1-1
V: TRBV5-1
D: -
CDR3: CASSSLERLNTEAFF
DNA: TGCGCCAGCAGCTCTCTGGAGAGGCTGAACACTGAAGCTTTCTTT

size: -
J: TRBJ1-4
V: TRBV7-6
D: -
CDR3: CASSLMGAANEKLFF
DNA: TGTGCCAGCAGCTTAATGGGGGCAGCTAATGAAAAACTGTTTTTT

size: -
J: TRBJ1-1
V: TRBV27
D: -
CDR3: CASRLRSGYTEAFF
DNA: TGTGCCAGCAGGCTGAGATCAGGGTACACTGAAGCTTTCTTT

size: -
J: TRBJ2-1
V: TRBV6-5
D: TRBD1
CDR3: CASSYPTGGDEQFF
DNA: TGTGCCAGCAGTTACCCTACAGGGGGCGATGAGCAGTTCTTC

size: -
J: TRBJ2-2
V: TRBV6-4
D: -
CDR3: CASSSETNTGELFF
DNA: TGTGCCAGTTCATCGGAGACGAACACCGGGGAGCTGTTTTTT

size: few
J: TRBJ2-5
V: TRBV11-2
D: -
CDR3: CASSPVSETQYF
DNA: TGTGCCAGCAGCCCCGTCTCGGAGACCCAGTACTTC

size: few
J: TRBJ1-1
V: TRBV5-1
D: -
CDR3: CASSLVGGRVDEAFF
DNA: TGCGCCAGCAGCTTGGTCGGGGGGCGAGTAGATGAAGCTTTCTTT

size: -
J: TRBJ2-7
V: TRBV6-5
D: -
CDR3: CASRSQGREQYF
DNA: TGTGCCAGCAGGTCTCAGGGGAGAGAGCAGTACTTC

size: -
J: TRBJ1-1
V: TRBV6-5
D: TRBD1
CDR3: CASSITGQGDTEAFF
DNA: TGTGCCAGCAGTATTACGGGACAGGGTGACACTGAAGCTTTCTTT

size: once
J: TRBJ2-7
V: TRBV28
D: TRBD1
CDR3: CASSNRGAPSYEQYF
DNA: TGTGCCAGCAGCAACAGGGGCGCCCCTTCCTACGAGCAGTACTTC

size: -
J: TRBJ2-3
V: TRBV27
D: TRBD2
CDR3: CASRPLAGGRGDTQYF
DNA: TGTGCCAGCAGGCCACTAGCGGGGGGGCGAGGAGATACGCAGTATTTT

size: -
J: TRBJ2-7
V: TRBV7-2
D: -
CDR3: CASSFGSGPRGDEQYF
DNA: TGTGCCAGCAGCTTCGGGTCCGGTCCTAGGGGCGACGAGCAGTACTTC

size: -
J: TRBJ2-2
V: TRBV7-3
D: TRBD2
CDR3: CASSLPRGGNTGELFF
DNA: TGTGCCAGCAGCCTGCCGCGCGGGGGGAACACCGGGGAGCTGTTTTTT

size: -
J: TRBJ2-3
V: TRBV11-2
D: -
CDR3: CASSLESGFGTQYF
DNA: TGTGCCAGCAGCTTAGAATCAGGGTTTGGTACGCAGTATTTT

size: few
J: TRBJ2-3
V: TRBV2
D: TRBD2
CDR3: CASSALGWASGGGTDTQYF
DNA: TGTGCCAGCAGTGCACTAGGCTGGGCTAGCGGGGGGGGCACAGATACGCAGTATTTT

size: -
J: TRBJ1-2
V: TRBV6-5
D: TRBD1
CDR3: CASTTGGNYGYTF
DNA: TGTGCCAGCACGACAGGGGGCAACTATGGCTACACCTTC

size: -
J: TRBJ2-5
V: TRBV4-2
D: -
CDR3: CASSQVKGETQYF
DNA: TGTGCCAGCAGCCAAGTTAAGGGGGAGACCCAGTACTTC

size: -
J: TRBJ2-3
V: TRBV27
D: TRBD1
CDR3: CASSRRAGGITDTQYF
DNA: TGTGCCAGCAGTAGGAGAGCAGGGGGAATCACAGATACGCAGTATTTT

size: -
J: TRBJ1-5
V: TRBV19
D: -
CDR3: CATSPQHGQPQHF
DNA: TGTGCCACCTCACCCCAACACGGGCAGCCCCAGCATTTT

size: -
J: TRBJ2-3
V: TRBV27
D: -
CDR3: CASSPRGTGTDTQYF
DNA: TGTGCCAGCAGTCCCAGGGGGACTGGCACAGATACGCAGTATTTT

size: -
J: TRBJ1-5
V: TRBV10-3
D: -
CDR3: CAISESMKSGNQPQHF
DNA: TGTGCCATCAGTGAGTCGATGAAGTCAGGGAATCAGCCCCAGCATTTT

size: -
J: TRBJ1-2
V: TRBV12-3/TRBV12-4
D: -
CDR3: CASSFGGQRGYTF
DNA: TGTGCCAGCAGTTTTGGCGGACAGCGTGGCTACACCTTC

size: -
J: TRBJ2-7
V: TRBV7-6
D: TRBD2
CDR3: CASSPQSSGNYEQYF
DNA: TGTGCCAGCAGCCCACAATCTAGCGGGAATTACGAGCAGTACTTC

size: -
J: TRBJ2-4
V: TRBV7-2
D: TRBD1
CDR3: CASSSSGTGVNIQYF
DNA: TGTGCCAGCAGCTCCTCCGGGACAGGGGTAAACATTCAGTACTTC

size: -
J: TRBJ2-7
V: TRBV5-4
D: -
CDR3: CASSLSPYEQYF
DNA: TGTGCCAGCAGCCTAAGCCCTTACGAGCAGTACTTC

size: -
J: TRBJ1-6
V: TRBV3-1/TRBV3-2
D: -
CDR3: CASSQANWRDSPLHF
DNA: TGTGCCAGCAGCCAGGCTAACTGGAGGGACTCACCCCTCCACTTT

size: -
J: TRBJ2-3
V: TRBV28
D: -
CDR3: CASSSGFPSTDTQYF
DNA: TGTGCCAGCAGTTCAGGGTTCCCTAGCACAGATACGCAGTATTTT

size: -
J: TRBJ1-6
V: TRBV6-4
D: TRBD1
CDR3: CASSDWATGDNYNSPLHF
DNA: TGTGCCAGCAGTGACTGGGCAACAGGGGATAACTATAATTCACCCCTCCACTTT